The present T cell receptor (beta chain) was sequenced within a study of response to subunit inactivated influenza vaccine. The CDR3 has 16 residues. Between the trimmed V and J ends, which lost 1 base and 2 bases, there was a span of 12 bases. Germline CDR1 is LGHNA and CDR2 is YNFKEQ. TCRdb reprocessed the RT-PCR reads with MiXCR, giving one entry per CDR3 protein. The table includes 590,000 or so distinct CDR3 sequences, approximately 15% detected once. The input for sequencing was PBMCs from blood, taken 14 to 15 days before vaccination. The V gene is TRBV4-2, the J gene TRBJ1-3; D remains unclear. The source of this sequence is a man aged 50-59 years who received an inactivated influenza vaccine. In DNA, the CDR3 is TGTGCCAGCAGCCAAGCATATAGTGTCCCTGGAAACACCATATATTTT. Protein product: CASSQAYSVPGNTIYF.